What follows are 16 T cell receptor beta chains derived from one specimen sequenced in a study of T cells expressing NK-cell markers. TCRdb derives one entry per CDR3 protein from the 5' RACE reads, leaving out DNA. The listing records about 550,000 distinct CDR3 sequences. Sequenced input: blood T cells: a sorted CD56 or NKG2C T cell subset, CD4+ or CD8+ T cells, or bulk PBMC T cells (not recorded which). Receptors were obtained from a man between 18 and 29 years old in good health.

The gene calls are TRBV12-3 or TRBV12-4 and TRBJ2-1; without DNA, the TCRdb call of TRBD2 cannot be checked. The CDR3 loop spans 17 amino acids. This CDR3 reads CASSLALLAGVDREQFF.

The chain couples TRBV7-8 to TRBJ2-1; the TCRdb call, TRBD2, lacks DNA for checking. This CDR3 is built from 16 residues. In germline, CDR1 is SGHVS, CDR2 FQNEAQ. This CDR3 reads CASSLHSGRVYNEQFF.

The CDR3 region is CASSKGLDRGSNQPQHF. This chain joins TRBV21-1 and TRBJ1-5; TCRdb reports TRBD1, a call that lacks DNA to check it against. TRBV21-1 is an annotated pseudogene. There are 17 residues in the CDR3.

CDR3 region: CASSRTSGSLADTQYF. This chain uses TRBV28 with TRBJ2-3; the TRBD2 assignment by TCRdb is unverifiable without DNA. The CDR3 length is 16 residues. Germline V gene data show CDR1 as MDHEN and CDR2 as SYDVKM.

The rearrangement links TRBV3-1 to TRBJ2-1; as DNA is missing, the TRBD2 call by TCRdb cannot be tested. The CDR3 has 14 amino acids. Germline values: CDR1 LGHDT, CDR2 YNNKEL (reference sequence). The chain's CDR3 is CASVSLAGGREQFF.

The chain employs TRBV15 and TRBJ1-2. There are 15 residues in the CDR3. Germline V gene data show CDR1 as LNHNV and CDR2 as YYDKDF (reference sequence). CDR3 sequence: CATSRVGRGLEGYTF.

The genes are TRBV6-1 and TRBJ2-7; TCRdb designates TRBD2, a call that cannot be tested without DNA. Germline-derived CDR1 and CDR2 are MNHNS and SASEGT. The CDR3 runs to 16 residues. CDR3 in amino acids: CASSFPGDSGSYEQYF.

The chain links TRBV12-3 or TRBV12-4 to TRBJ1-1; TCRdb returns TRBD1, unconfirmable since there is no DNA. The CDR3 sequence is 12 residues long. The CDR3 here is CASSFRGLGAFF.

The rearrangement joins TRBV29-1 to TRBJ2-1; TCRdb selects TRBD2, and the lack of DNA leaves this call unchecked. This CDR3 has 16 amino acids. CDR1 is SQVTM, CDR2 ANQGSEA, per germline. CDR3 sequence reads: CSVEGYTSGRAGEQFF.

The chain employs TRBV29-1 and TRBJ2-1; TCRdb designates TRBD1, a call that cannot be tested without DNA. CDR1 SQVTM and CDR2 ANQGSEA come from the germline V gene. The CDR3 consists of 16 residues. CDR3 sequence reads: CSVVGGHPFDYNEQFF.

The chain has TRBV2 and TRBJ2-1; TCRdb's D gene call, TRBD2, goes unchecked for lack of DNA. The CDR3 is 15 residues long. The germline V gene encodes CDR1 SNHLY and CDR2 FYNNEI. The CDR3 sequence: CASKAGTSSYNEQFF.

CDR3 sequence reads: CASSLEAGGVLDEQFF. This chain uses TRBV5-1 with TRBJ2-1; TCRdb selects TRBD2, and the lack of DNA leaves this call unchecked. The germline gives CDR1 SGHRS, CDR2 YFSETQ. CDR3 size: 16 residues. Supplemented by reference TRBV5-1 and TRBJ2-1, the full variable domain reads KAGVTQTPRYLIKTRGQQVTLSCSPISGHRSVSWYQQTPGQGLQFLFEYFSETQRNKGNFPGRFSGRQFSNSRSEMNVSTLELGDSALYLCASSLEAGGVLDEQFFGPGTRLTVL.

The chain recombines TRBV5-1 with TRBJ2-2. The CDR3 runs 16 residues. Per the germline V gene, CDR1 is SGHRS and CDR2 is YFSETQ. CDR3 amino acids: CASSSPGRGDTGELFF.

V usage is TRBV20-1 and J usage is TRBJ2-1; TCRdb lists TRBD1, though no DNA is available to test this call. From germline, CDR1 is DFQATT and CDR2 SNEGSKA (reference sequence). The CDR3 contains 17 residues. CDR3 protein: CSARGPTGTGGYNEQFF.

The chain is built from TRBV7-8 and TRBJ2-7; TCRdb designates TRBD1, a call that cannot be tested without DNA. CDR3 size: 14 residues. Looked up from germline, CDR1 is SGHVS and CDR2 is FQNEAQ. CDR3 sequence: CASSTDRVQNEQYF.

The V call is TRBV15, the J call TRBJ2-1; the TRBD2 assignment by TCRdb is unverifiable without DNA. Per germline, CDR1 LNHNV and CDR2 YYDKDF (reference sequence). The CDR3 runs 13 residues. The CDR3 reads CATARTSINEQFF. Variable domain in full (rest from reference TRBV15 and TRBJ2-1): DAMVIQNPRYQVTQFGKPVTLSCSQTLNHNVMYWYQQKSSQAPKLLFHYYDKDFNNEADTPDNFQSRRPNTSFCFLDIRSPGLGDTAMYLCATARTSINEQFFGPGTRLTVL.